The 24 T cell receptor beta chains below come from one sample, sequenced in a study of identifying expanded T cells in peripheral blood. Generated by immunoSEQ multiplex PCR, the TCRdb table keeps only in-frame clones and is missing some. The sample has more than 50,000 clones; about four fifths are singletons. Material for sequencing was blood. Receptors originate from a person aged 18-70 years in good health.

This clone appeared once. V and J are TRBV7-2 and TRBJ2-3; 7 bases align to TRBD1. The trim removed 6 bases at V and 4 bases at J, leaving 1 base unmatched. Germline assignment: CDR1 SGHTA and CDR2 FQGNSA. This CDR3 comprises 12 residues. The DNA of the CDR3 is TGTGCCAGCAGGGGACAGCCAGATACGCAGTATTTT. This sequence encodes CASRGQPDTQYF.

The rearrangement uses TRBV5-6 and TRBJ1-1; possibly TRBD1 for D (6 bases). The CDR3 runs 12 residues. Germline V gene sequence: CDR1 SGHDT, CDR2 YYEEEE. Trimming shortened V by 4 bases and J by 8 bases, and 12 bases separated the two germline ends. In DNA form, the CDR3 reads TGTGCCAGCAGCGGGGGACACCCGGAAGCTTTCTTT. It translates to CASSGGHPEAFF.

The J gene is TRBJ2-5, the V gene TRBV5-5; D might be TRBD2 (5 bases). CDR3 length: 15 residues. V shed 4 bases and J shed 5 bases, with 18 bases lying between them. CDR1 SGHKS and CDR2 YYEKEE come from the germline V gene (reference sequence). CDR3 nucleotide sequence: TGTGCCAGCAGCCAGGTCCCCCCGGGAAGTGAGACCCAGTACTTC. This gives the protein CASSQVPPGSETQYF.

The CDR3 nucleotides read TGTGCCAGCAGCTTGGACCGGGGCCGGGGGGAGCAGTACTTC. This codes for CASSLDRGRGEQYF. V is TRBV5-4 and J is TRBJ2-7; maybe TRBD2 (6 bases). The CDR3 contains 14 residues. V gave up 0 bases and J gave up 7 bases, with 14 bases separating them. Germline CDR1 SGHNT, CDR2 YYREEE (reference sequence).

The chain couples TRBV18 to TRBJ1-1; D is undetermined. The CDR3 extends over 13 amino acids. Per germline, CDR1 KGHSH and CDR2 LQKENI. Trimming shortened V by 3 bases and J by 2 bases, and 7 bases separated the two germline ends. The CDR3 protein is CASSPKSNTEAFF. The CDR3 DNA reads TGTGCCAGCTCACCCAAAAGCAACACTGAAGCTTTCTTT.

This clone was counted a single time. The chain is built from TRBV5-1 and TRBJ2-2; D possibly matches TRBD1 or TRBD2 (5 bases each). Per the germline V gene, CDR1 is SGHRS and CDR2 is YFSETQ. V was cut by 3 bases and J by 4 bases, with 13 bases left in between. The CDR3 is 15 amino acids. The CDR3 DNA reads as TGCGCCAGCAGCTGGGGGACCCCGGGCACCGGGGAGCTGTTTTTT. It codes for CASSWGTPGTGELFF.

The table lists this clone with a few counts. The genes are TRBV19 and TRBJ2-5, with D possibly TRBD2 on 5 matching bases. The ends were cut back, 7 bases at V and 5 bases at J, with 14 bases in the middle. The V gene's germline CDR1 is LNHDA and CDR2 SQIVND (reference sequence). The CDR3 has 13 amino acids. The CDR3 sequence is CASKSPSGETQYF. As DNA, the CDR3 is TGTGCCAGTAAATCCCCCTCGGGGGAGACCCAGTACTTC. Supplemented by reference TRBV19 and TRBJ2-5, the full variable domain reads DGGITQSPKYLFRKEGQNVTLSCEQNLNHDAMYWYRQDPGQGLRLIYYSQIVNDFQKGDIAEGYSVSREKKESFPLTVTSAQKNPTAFYLCASKSPSGETQYFGPGTRLLVL.

The table lists this clone with a few counts. The chain couples TRBV9 to TRBJ2-5; TRBD1 might be the D (6 bases). The V gene's germline CDR1 is SGDLS and CDR2 YYNGEE. Trimming removed 3 bases at V and 7 bases at J, with 13 bases between. This CDR3 region has 13 residues. CDR3 residues: CASSAGTRGTQYF. CDR3 coding DNA: TGTGCCAGCAGCGCCGGAACCAGGGGGACCCAGTACTTC.

The J gene is TRBJ1-3, the V gene TRBV5-1, with 8 bases fitting TRBD1. The CDR3 length is 16 residues. The J segment lost 1 base and the V segment lost 4 bases, leaving 7 bases of the junction unmatched. Germline lookup yields CDR1 SGHRS and CDR2 YFSETQ. CDR3 bases: TGCGCCAGCAGCGCCGGGACAGGAGGATCTGGAAACACCATATATTTT. Its protein product is CASSAGTGGSGNTIYF. The whole variable domain, filled in from reference TRBV5-1 and TRBJ1-3, reads KAGVTQTPRYLIKTRGQQVTLSCSPISGHRSVSWYQQTPGQGLQFLFEYFSETQRNKGNFPGRFSGRQFSNSRSEMNVSTLELGDSALYLCASSAGTGGSGNTIYFGEGSWLTVV.

The V gene is TRBV14, the J gene TRBJ1-1; D perhaps matches TRBD1 (5 bases). Trimming removed 5 bases at V and 7 bases at J, with 32 bases between. The CDR3 runs 19 residues. CDR1 SGHDN and CDR2 FVKESK come from the germline V gene. The CDR3 here is CASSARGGLIRREGFEAFF. The DNA for the CDR3 is TGTGCCAGCAGCGCACGTGGGGGTCTGATTAGGAGGGAAGGTTTTGAAGCTTTCTTT.

This clone was recorded once. The chain carries TRBV12-5 and TRBJ2-7; 9 bases fit TRBD1. This CDR3 spans 16 amino acids. From germline, CDR1 is LGHNT and CDR2 FRNRAP. Unmatched junction bases numbered 9, after V lost 5 bases and J lost 1 base. The DNA of the CDR3 is TGTGCTAGTGGTGACAGGAGAGGGACAGGGTCCTACGAGCAGTACTTC. It encodes CASGDRRGTGSYEQYF.

The rearrangement joins TRBV18 to TRBJ2-7; D possibly corresponds to TRBD2 (5 bases). Trimming removed 3 bases from V and 0 bases from J, with 15 bases in between. This CDR3 comprises 16 residues. The V gene's germline CDR1 is KGHSH and CDR2 LQKENI. The CDR3 spells CASSPHRTGSSYEQYV. The CDR3 DNA reads as TGTGCCAGCTCACCTCACCGGACGGGGAGCTCCTACGAGCAGTACGTC.

The chain links TRBV9 to TRBJ2-5; D uncertain. Germline V gene data show CDR1 as SGDLS and CDR2 as YYNGEE. The CDR3 has 11 residues. V shed 3 bases and J shed 5 bases, with 5 bases lying between them. The DNA for the CDR3 is TGTGCCAGCAGCGCAGAGGAGACCCAGTACTTC. Translated, it gives CASSAEETQYF.

V usage is TRBV30 and J usage is TRBJ2-1; D is possibly TRBD1 (6 bases). This CDR3 has 12 residues. Germline V CDR1 and CDR2: GTSNPN, SVGIG (reference sequence). Trimming shortened V by 8 bases and J by 3 bases, and 11 bases separated the two germline ends. CDR3 loop: CAGMTGYNEQFF. CDR3 sequence (DNA): TGTGCCGGAATGACAGGCTACAATGAGCAGTTCTTC.

This chain connects TRBV15 to TRBJ2-2; 9 bases align to TRBD1. The CDR3 runs to 16 residues. CDR1 is LNHNV, CDR2 YYDKDF, per germline (reference sequence). The trim removed 0 bases at V and 4 bases at J, leaving 3 bases unmatched. CDR3: CATSREQGARTGELFF. CDR3 DNA sequence: TGTGCCACCAGCAGAGAACAGGGGGCTCGCACCGGGGAGCTGTTTTTT. Filled out from reference TRBV15 and TRBJ2-2, the complete variable domain reads DAMVIQNPRYQVTQFGKPVTLSCSQTLNHNVMYWYQQKSSQAPKLLFHYYDKDFNNEADTPDNFQSRRPNTSFCFLDIRSPGLGDTAMYLCATSREQGARTGELFFGEGSRLTVL.

This clone has only one observation. The J gene is TRBJ2-7, the V gene TRBV7-2; 8 bases map to TRBD1. The germline V gene encodes CDR1 SGHTA and CDR2 FQGNSA. With V trimmed by 3 bases and J by 9 bases, 13 bases remained unmatched. This CDR3 has 15 residues. Written as DNA, the CDR3 is TGTGCCAGCAGCTTGGGAAGGACAGGGCCCAAGAGGCAGTACTTC. Its translation: CASSLGRTGPKRQYF.

The V call is TRBV7-9, the J call TRBJ2-3; 11 bases match TRBD1. Germline V gene lookup returns CDR1 SEHNR and CDR2 FQNEAQ (reference sequence). Trimming removed 4 bases from V and 4 bases from J; junction bases left unmatched: 7. CDR3 size: 16 residues. CDR3 amino acids: CASSSGQGVWADTQYF. The DNA of the CDR3 is TGTGCCAGCAGCTCGGGACAGGGGGTATGGGCAGATACGCAGTATTTT.

V gene TRBV7-6 combines with J gene TRBJ2-1, with 8 nucleotides matching TRBD2. The CDR3 extends over 11 amino acids. Trimming took 9 bases from V and 9 from J; bases not matched to a gene: 4. The germline gives CDR1 SGHVS, CDR2 FNYEAQ. The CDR3 loop is CASGAGGEQFF. The DNA for the CDR3 is TGTGCCAGTGGGGCGGGAGGTGAGCAGTTCTTC.

V usage is TRBV7-9 and J usage is TRBJ2-5; D is tentatively TRBD1 or TRBD2 (5 bases each). V gave up 5 bases and J gave up 5 bases, with 18 bases separating them. From germline, CDR1 is SEHNR and CDR2 FQNEAQ (reference sequence). The CDR3 is 15 amino acids. CDR3 DNA sequence: TGTGCCAGCAGCCCTACCCCCGGGGCGCAGGAGACCCAGTACTTC. It yields the protein CASSPTPGAQETQYF.

CDR3 amino acids: CASSAQDRRNTEAFF. The CDR3 DNA follows: TGTGCCAGTAGTGCTCAGGACAGACGGAACACTGAAGCTTTCTTT. The chain carries TRBV19 and TRBJ1-1, with TRBD1 as a possible D gene (6 bases). The V end lost 5 bases, the J end lost 1 base, and 14 bases lay between the germline ends. From germline, CDR1 is LNHDA and CDR2 SQIVND (reference sequence). The CDR3 covers 15 residues. The full variable domain, its missing parts supplied by reference TRBV19 and TRBJ1-1, is DGGITQSPKYLFRKEGQNVTLSCEQNLNHDAMYWYRQDPGQGLRLIYYSQIVNDFQKGDIAEGYSVSREKKESFPLTVTSAQKNPTAFYLCASSAQDRRNTEAFFGQGTRLTVV.

The chain links TRBV18 to TRBJ2-1; possibly TRBD1 for D (5 bases). Looked up from germline, CDR1 is KGHSH and CDR2 is LQKENI. Trimming took 5 bases from V and 7 from J, leaving 12 bases between them. The CDR3 is 13 amino acids. Here the CDR3 reads CASSSLQENEQFF. The DNA of the CDR3 is TGTGCCAGCTCATCACTACAGGAGAATGAGCAGTTCTTC.

This clone was seen only a few times. V usage is TRBV4-1 and J usage is TRBJ1-2, with D possibly matching TRBD1 (5 bases). The CDR3 totals 17 residues. CDR1 is MGHRA, CDR2 YSYEKL, per germline. With 0 bases removed from V and 0 bases from J, the gap between germline ends came to 14 bases. CDR3: CASSQDEGQGSNYGYTF. The CDR3 DNA reads as TGCGCCAGCAGCCAAGATGAGGGGCAGGGATCTAACTATGGCTACACCTTC.

This chain connects TRBV5-5 to TRBJ1-1; tentatively, D is TRBD1 (6 bases). Germline CDR1 SGHKS, CDR2 YYEKEE (reference sequence). The CDR3 has 13 amino acids. V was pared by 2 bases and J by 9 bases, with 14 bases between. DNA for the CDR3: TGTGCCAGCAGCTTTAGGGGGGAAGGAAAAGCTTTCTTT. It translates to CASSFRGEGKAFF.

The chain is built from TRBV4-1 and TRBJ1-1; D is perhaps TRBD1 (6 bases). This CDR3 comprises 17 residues. Germline CDR1 reads MGHRA; CDR2 reads YSYEKL. V lost 2 bases, J lost 1 base, and 17 bases lay in between. The CDR3 nucleotides are TGCGCCAGCAGCCAACCGGTGGCCCTAGGGGGGAACACTGAAGCTTTCTTT. Its translation is CASSQPVALGGNTEAFF.